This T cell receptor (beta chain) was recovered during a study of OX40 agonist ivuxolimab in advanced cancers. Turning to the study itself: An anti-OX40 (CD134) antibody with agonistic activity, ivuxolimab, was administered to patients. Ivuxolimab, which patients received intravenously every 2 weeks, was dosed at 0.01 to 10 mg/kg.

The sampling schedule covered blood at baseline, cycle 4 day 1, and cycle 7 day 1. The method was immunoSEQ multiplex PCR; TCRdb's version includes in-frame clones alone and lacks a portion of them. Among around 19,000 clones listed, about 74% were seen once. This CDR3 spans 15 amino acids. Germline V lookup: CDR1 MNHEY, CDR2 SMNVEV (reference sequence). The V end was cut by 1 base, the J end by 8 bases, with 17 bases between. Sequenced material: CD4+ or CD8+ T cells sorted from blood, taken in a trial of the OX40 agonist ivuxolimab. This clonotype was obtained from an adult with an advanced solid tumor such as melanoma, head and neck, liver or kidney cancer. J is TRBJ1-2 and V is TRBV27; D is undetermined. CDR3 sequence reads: CASSLYEGAALGYTF. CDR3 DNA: TGTGCCAGCAGTTTATACGAGGGTGCCGCTTTAGGCTACACCTTC.